This entry lists 15 T cell receptor beta chains sequenced from one sample in a study of blood T cell repertoires in COVID-19. Generated by immunoSEQ multiplex PCR, the TCRdb table keeps only in-frame clones and is missing some. In the table there are some 300,000 clones, roughly 89% of which are singletons. Material for sequencing was PBMCs or T cells enriched from blood (not recorded which). The receptors were sampled from a woman aged 50 to 65 who had been exposed to COVID-19.

This clone has just a few counts. The rearrangement uses TRBV5-1 and TRBJ2-7, with TRBD2 identical over 12 bases. CDR3 length: 19 residues. The ends lost 4 bases at V and 1 base at J; junction bases unmatched: 15. Per germline, CDR1 SGHRS and CDR2 YFSETQ. CDR3 amino acids: CASSPGGLAGGSTSYEQYF. The CDR3 region has the DNA TGCGCCAGCAGCCCAGGCGGCCTAGCGGGGGGGTCTACTTCCTACGAGCAGTACTTC.

The chain employs TRBV9 and TRBJ2-1, with TRBD2 matching over 12 bases. The V gene's germline CDR1 is SGDLS and CDR2 YYNGEE. The CDR3 is 17 amino acids. J lost 2 bases, V lost 4 bases, and 7 bases had no gene match. CDR3 coding DNA: TGTGCCAGCAGCCACCGACTAGCGGGGGAAACCTACAATGAGCAGTTCTTC. It yields the protein CASSHRLAGETYNEQFF. Combining the CDR3 with reference TRBV9 and TRBJ2-1 gives the whole variable domain DSGVTQTPKHLITATGQRVTLRCSPRSGDLSVYWYQQSLDQGLQFLIQYYNGEERAKGNILERFSAQQFPDLHSELNLSSLELGDSALYFCASSHRLAGETYNEQFFGPGTRLTVL.

The chain recombines TRBV6-5 with TRBJ2-7; possible D gene TRBD1, 6 bases. Germline V gene data show CDR1 as MNHEY and CDR2 as SVGAGI. This CDR3 is 15 amino acids long. V was trimmed by 6 bases and J by 5 bases, leaving 20 bases between them. For the CDR3, the DNA is TGTGCCAGCAGGAACACCCTAACAGGGTTCCACGAGCAGTACTTC. It specifies CASRNTLTGFHEQYF.

In nucleotides, the CDR3 is TGTGCCAGCAGCCAAGTGGTAGCGGGGGGGCCGGGTGAGCAGTTCTTC. This encodes CASSQVVAGGPGEQFF. The V gene is TRBV4-2, the J gene TRBJ2-1, with 11 positions matching TRBD2. Looked up from germline, CDR1 is LGHNA and CDR2 is YNFKEQ. The CDR3 is 16 residues long. Losses at the gene ends were 1 base for V and 9 bases for J; bases not matched to a gene: 8.

The chain uses TRBV5-1 and TRBJ2-3; no reliable D call. V was pared by 0 bases and J by 1 base, with 12 bases between. Germline V CDR1 and CDR2: SGHRS, YFSETQ. The CDR3 length is 16 residues. The CDR3 sequence is CASSLALGTGTDTQYF. DNA for the CDR3: TGCGCCAGCAGCTTGGCTCTGGGCACAGGCACAGATACGCAGTATTTT.

The DNA for the CDR3 is TGTGCCAGTAGTATAGTATGGGGGCGGACTGAAGCTTTCTTT. Its protein product is CASSIVWGRTEAFF. J is TRBJ1-1 and V is TRBV19, with a weak D call TRBD1 (6 bases). The length of the CDR3 is 14 residues. The V gene lost 1 base and the J gene lost 5 bases, with 11 bases spanning the gap. Germline V gene sequence: CDR1 LNHDA, CDR2 SQIVND (reference sequence).

As DNA, the CDR3 is TGTGCCAGCAGTTTAATAATCGGGGGGACTAGTCGAGAGTTCTTC. It yields the protein CASSLIIGGTSREFF. V usage is TRBV27 and J usage is TRBJ2-1; TRBD2 matches at 8 bases. This CDR3 is 15 amino acids long. The V gene's germline CDR1 is MNHEY and CDR2 SMNVEV (reference sequence). The junction had 14 bases not matched to a gene; V was cut back by 2 bases and J by 14 bases.

The genes are TRBV28 and TRBJ1-2; 7 bases fit TRBD1. The CDR3 runs to 14 residues. J was trimmed by 0 bases and V by 6 bases; bases with no gene match: 4. Germline lookup yields CDR1 MDHEN and CDR2 SYDVKM. CDR3 loop: CASRLGQPNYGYTF. CDR3 in DNA: TGTGCCAGCAGACTGGGACAGCCTAACTATGGCTACACCTTC.

The chain uses TRBV7-2 and TRBJ1-2, with D hard to call. Trimming removed 4 bases from V and 2 bases from J, with 5 bases in between. There are 12 residues in the CDR3. Germline lookup yields CDR1 SGHTA and CDR2 FQGNSA. The CDR3 DNA sequence: TGTGCCAGCAGCTACAGAAACTATGGCTACACCTTC. It codes for CASSYRNYGYTF.

V usage is TRBV27 and J usage is TRBJ2-3, with 15 positions matching TRBD2. The junction had 5 bases not matched to a gene; V was cut back by 5 bases and J by 5 bases. Germline V gene lookup returns CDR1 MNHEY and CDR2 SMNVEV (reference sequence). The CDR3 loop spans 16 amino acids. CDR3 region: CASSRGLAGGQDTQYF. The CDR3 DNA reads as TGTGCCAGCAGTCGCGGACTAGCGGGGGGGCAAGATACGCAGTATTTT.

The chain combines TRBV27 with TRBJ1-1, with D perhaps TRBD1 (6 bases). Deletions cut 5 bases from V and 6 bases from J, with 13 bases between. Looked up from germline, CDR1 is MNHEY and CDR2 is SMNVEV (reference sequence). This CDR3 is built from 13 residues. CDR3 sequence: CASSLQGWSEAFF. The CDR3 coding sequence is TGTGCCAGCAGTCTACAGGGTTGGTCTGAAGCTTTCTTT.

The chain employs TRBV6-5 and TRBJ2-7, with TRBD2 matching 8 bases. The germline V gene has CDR1 MNHEY and CDR2 SVGAGI. CDR3 length equals 14 residues. J was trimmed by 3 bases and V by 9 bases; bases with no gene match: 10. In DNA form, the CDR3 reads TGTGCCAGTTCTAAACGGGGGGGAGTCTACGAGCAGTACTTC. Protein: CASSKRGGVYEQYF.

V and J are TRBV30 and TRBJ2-2; D gene ambiguous. CDR3 size: 14 residues. Germline V lookup: CDR1 GTSNPN, CDR2 SVGIG (reference sequence). Trimming removed 4 bases from V and 0 bases from J, with 9 bases in between. The CDR3 DNA follows: TGTGCCTGGATGGCTCAGTCGAACACCGGGGAGCTGTTTTTT. It codes for CAWMAQSNTGELFF.

This CDR3 reads CASNDRGAEKLFF. For the CDR3, the DNA is TGTGCCAGCAACGACAGGGGGGCCGAAAAACTGTTTTTT. The chain joins TRBV28 to TRBJ1-4; 9 nucleotides agree with TRBD1. Per germline, CDR1 MDHEN and CDR2 SYDVKM. V dropped 7 bases and J dropped 8; count of bases not matched to a gene: 5. The CDR3 has 13 amino acids.

The chain has TRBV7-9 and TRBJ2-7; 9 positions match TRBD1. This CDR3 contains 14 residues. Losses at the gene ends were 5 bases for V and 3 bases for J; bases not matched to a gene: 5. The germline CDR1 and CDR2 sequences are SEHNR and FQNEAQ (reference sequence). The CDR3 region has the DNA TGTGCCAGCAGCCCAACGGGACAGGGCTACGAGCAGTACTTC. Its translation is CASSPTGQGYEQYF.